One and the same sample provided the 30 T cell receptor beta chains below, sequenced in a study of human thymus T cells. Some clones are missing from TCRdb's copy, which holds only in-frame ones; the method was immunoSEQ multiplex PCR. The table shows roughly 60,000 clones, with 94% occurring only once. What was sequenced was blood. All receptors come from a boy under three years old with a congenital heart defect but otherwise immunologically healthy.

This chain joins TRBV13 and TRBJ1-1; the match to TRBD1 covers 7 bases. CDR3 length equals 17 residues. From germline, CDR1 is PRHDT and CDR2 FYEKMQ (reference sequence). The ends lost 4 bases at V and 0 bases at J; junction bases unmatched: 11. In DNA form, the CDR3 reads TGTGCCAGCAGCTCCGCCCCCCGGGACAGCCTGAACACTGAAGCTTTCTTT. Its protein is CASSSAPRDSLNTEAFF. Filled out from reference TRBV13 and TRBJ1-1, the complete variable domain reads AAGVIQSPRHLIKEKRETATLKCYPIPRHDTVYWYQQGPGQDPQFLISFYEKMQSDKGSIPDRFSAQQFSDYHSELNMSSLELGDSALYFCASSSAPRDSLNTEAFFGQGTRLTVV.

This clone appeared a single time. CDR3 in DNA: TGTGCCAGCAGCTCAGAAGCAGATACGCAGTATTTT. It codes for CASSSEADTQYF. This chain uses TRBV11-2 with TRBJ2-3; D ambiguous. The CDR3 is made up of 12 amino acids. The V gene's germline CDR1 is SGHAT and CDR2 FQNNGV. V dropped 4 bases and J dropped 4 bases, with 6 bases sitting between them.

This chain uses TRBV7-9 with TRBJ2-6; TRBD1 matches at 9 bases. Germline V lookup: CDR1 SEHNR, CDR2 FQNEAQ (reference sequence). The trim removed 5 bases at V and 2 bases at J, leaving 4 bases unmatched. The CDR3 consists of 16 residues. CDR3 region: CASSPDRGTGANVLTF. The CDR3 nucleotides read TGTGCCAGCAGCCCAGACAGGGGGACTGGGGCCAACGTCCTGACTTTC.

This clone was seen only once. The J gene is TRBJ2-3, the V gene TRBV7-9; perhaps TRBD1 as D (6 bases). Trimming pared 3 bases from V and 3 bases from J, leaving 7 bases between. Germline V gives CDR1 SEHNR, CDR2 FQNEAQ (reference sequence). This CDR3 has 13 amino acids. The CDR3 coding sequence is TGTGCCAGCAGCTTTAGGGGGACAGATACGCAGTATTTT. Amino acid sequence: CASSFRGTDTQYF.

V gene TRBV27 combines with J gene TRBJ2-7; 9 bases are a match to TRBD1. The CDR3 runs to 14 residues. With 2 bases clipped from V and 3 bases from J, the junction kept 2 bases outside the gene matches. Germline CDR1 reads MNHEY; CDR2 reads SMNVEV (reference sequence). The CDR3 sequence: CASSLGTGNYEQYF. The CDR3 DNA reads TGTGCCAGCAGTTTAGGGACAGGGAACTACGAGCAGTACTTC.

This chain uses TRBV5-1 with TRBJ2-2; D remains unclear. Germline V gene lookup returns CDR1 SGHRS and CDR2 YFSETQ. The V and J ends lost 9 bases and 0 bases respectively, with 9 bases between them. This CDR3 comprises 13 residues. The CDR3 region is CATLDSNTGELFF. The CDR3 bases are TGCGCCACCTTAGATTCGAACACCGGGGAGCTGTTTTTT.

The CDR3 is CASSPPFVTDTQYF. The CDR3 region has the DNA TGTGCCAGCTCACCACCTTTCGTCACAGATACGCAGTATTTT. The chain has TRBV18 and TRBJ2-3; unclear D gene. The germline V gene encodes CDR1 KGHSH and CDR2 LQKENI. The CDR3 length is 14 residues. The ends were cut back, 0 bases at V and 2 bases at J, with 6 bases in the middle. Full variable domain (missing parts from reference TRBV18 and TRBJ2-3): NAGVMQNPRHLVRRRGQEARLRCSPMKGHSHVYWYRQLPEEGLKFMVYLQKENIIDESGMPKERFSAEFPKEGPSILRIQQVVRGDSAAYFCASSPPFVTDTQYFGPGTRLTVL.

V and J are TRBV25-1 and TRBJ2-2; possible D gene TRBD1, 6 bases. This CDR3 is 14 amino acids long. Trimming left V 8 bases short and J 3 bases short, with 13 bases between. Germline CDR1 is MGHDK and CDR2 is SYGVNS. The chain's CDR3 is CASQNRVDTGELFF. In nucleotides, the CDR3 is TGTGCCAGCCAGAACAGGGTAGACACCGGGGAGCTGTTTTTT.

CDR3 region: CASSVATGQGRETQYF. The DNA for the CDR3 is TGTGCCAGCAGCGTAGCTACGGGACAGGGAAGGGAGACCCAGTACTTC. The J gene is TRBJ2-5, the V gene TRBV9; 9 nucleotides agree with TRBD1. Trimming removed 0 bases from V and 5 bases from J; junction bases left unmatched: 8. Germline V gives CDR1 SGDLS, CDR2 YYNGEE. The CDR3 length is 16 residues.

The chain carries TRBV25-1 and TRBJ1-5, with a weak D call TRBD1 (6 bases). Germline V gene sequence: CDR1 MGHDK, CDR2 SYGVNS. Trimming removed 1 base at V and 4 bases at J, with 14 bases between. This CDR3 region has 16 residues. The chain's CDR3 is CASSELAGVGNQPQHF. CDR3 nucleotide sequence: TGTGCCAGCAGTGAATTAGCAGGGGTCGGGAATCAGCCCCAGCATTTT.

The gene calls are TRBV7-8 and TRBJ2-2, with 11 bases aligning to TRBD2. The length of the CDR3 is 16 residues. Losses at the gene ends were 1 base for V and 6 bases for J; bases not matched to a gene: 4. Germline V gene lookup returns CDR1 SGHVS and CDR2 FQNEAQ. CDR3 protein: CASSLGASGGPGELFF. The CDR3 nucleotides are TGTGCCAGCAGCTTAGGGGCTAGCGGGGGGCCCGGGGAGCTGTTTTTT.

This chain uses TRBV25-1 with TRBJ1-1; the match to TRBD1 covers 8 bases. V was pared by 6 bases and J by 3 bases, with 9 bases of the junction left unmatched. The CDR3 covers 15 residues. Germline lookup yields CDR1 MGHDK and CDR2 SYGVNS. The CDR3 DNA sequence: TGTGCCAGCAGCGACAGGGGAAGTGGGTACACTGAAGCTTTCTTT. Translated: CASSDRGSGYTEAFF.

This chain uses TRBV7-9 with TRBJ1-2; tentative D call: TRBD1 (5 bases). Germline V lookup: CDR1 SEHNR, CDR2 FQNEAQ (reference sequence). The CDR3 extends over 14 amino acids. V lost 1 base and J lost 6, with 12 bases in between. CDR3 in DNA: TGTGCCAGCAGCTTAGAAGGGGCAGGGAATGGCTACACCTTC. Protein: CASSLEGAGNGYTF.

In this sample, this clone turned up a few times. Here the CDR3 DNA reads TGTGCCAGCAGCTCACAGGGGTCCTACAATGAGCAGTTCTTC. It is translated as CASSSQGSYNEQFF. The J gene is TRBJ2-1, the V gene TRBV7-2; the match to TRBD1 covers 7 bases. This CDR3 has 14 amino acids. Germline lookup yields CDR1 SGHTA and CDR2 FQGNSA. J gave up 1 base and V 4 bases, and 1 base lay outside the gene matches.

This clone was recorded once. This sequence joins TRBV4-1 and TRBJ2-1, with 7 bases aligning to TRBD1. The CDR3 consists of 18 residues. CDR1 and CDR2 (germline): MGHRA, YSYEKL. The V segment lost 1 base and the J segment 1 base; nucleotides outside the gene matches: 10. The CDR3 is CASSQVLLGQFSYNEQFF. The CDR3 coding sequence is TGCGCCAGCAGCCAAGTCCTCTTGGGACAGTTTTCCTACAATGAGCAGTTCTTC.

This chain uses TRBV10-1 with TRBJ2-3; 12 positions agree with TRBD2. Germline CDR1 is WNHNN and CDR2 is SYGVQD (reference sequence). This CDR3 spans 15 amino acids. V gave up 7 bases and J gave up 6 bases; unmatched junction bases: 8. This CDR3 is CASTLAGGERDTQYF. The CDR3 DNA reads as TGCGCCAGCACGCTAGCGGGGGGGGAGAGGGATACGCAGTATTTT.

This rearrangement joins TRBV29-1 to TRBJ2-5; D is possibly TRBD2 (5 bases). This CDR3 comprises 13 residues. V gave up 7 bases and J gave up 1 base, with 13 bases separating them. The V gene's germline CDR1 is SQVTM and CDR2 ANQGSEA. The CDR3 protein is CSAAAVTQETQYF. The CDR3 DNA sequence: TGCAGCGCCGCAGCGGTGACCCAAGAGACCCAGTACTTC.

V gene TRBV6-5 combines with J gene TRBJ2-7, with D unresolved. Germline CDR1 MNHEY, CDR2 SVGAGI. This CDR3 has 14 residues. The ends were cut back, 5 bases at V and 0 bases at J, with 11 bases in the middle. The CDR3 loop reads CASSQLPSSYEQYF. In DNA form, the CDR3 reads TGTGCCAGCAGTCAACTTCCCTCCTCCTACGAGCAGTACTTC.

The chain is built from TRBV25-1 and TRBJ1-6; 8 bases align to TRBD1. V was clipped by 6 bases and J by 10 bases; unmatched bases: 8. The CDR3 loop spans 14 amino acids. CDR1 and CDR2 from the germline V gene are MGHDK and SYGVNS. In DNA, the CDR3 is TGTGCCAGCAGCCACGGACAGGGAGGGTCACCCCTCCACTTT. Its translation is CASSHGQGGSPLHF.

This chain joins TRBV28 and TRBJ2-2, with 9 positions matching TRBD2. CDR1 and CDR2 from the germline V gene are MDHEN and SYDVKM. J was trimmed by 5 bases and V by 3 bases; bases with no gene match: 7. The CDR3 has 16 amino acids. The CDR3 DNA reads TGTGCCAGCAGTTTCCTTAATAGCGGGAGTACCGGGGAGCTGTTTTTT. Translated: CASSFLNSGSTGELFF.

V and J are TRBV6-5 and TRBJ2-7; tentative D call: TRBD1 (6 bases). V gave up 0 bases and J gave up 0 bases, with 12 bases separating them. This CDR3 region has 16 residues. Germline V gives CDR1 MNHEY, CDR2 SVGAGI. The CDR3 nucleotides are TGTGCCAGCAGTTACTCGGCCAGGGGAACCTCCTACGAGCAGTACTTC. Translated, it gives CASSYSARGTSYEQYF.

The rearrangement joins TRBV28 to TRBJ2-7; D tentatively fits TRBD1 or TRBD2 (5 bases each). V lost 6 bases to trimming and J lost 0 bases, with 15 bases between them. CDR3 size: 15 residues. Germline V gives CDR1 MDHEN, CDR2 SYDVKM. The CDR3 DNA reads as TGTGCCAGCAGAACCTACTCGGGGCACTCCTACGAGCAGTACTTC. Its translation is CASRTYSGHSYEQYF.

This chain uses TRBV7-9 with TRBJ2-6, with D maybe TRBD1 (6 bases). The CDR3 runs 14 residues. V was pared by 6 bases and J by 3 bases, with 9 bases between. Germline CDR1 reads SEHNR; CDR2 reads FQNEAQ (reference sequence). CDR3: CASSQGHGANVLTF. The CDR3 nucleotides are TGTGCCAGCAGTCAGGGGCATGGGGCCAACGTCCTGACTTTC.

The CDR3 DNA sequence: TGCGCCAGCAGCTGGGGCCTGAACAATGAGCAGTTCTTC. This sequence encodes CASSWGLNNEQFF. The V call is TRBV5-1, the J call TRBJ2-1, with TRBD1 as a possible D gene (5 bases). CDR1 and CDR2 from the germline V gene are SGHRS and YFSETQ. The CDR3 is made up of 13 amino acids. V was cut by 3 bases and J by 5 bases, with 9 bases left in between.

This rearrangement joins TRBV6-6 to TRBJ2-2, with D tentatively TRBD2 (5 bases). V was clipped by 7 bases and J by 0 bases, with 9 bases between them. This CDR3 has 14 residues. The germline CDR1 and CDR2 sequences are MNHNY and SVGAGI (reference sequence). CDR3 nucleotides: TGTGCCAGCATCCGGGGTTCGAACACCGGGGAGCTGTTTTTT. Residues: CASIRGSNTGELFF.

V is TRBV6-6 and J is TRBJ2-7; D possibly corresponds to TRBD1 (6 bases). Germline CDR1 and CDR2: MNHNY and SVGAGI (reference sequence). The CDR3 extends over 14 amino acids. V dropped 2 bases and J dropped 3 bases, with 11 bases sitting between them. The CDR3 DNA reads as TGTGCCAGCAGTTACGGGCAGGGGTTCTACGAGCAGTACTTC. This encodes CASSYGQGFYEQYF.

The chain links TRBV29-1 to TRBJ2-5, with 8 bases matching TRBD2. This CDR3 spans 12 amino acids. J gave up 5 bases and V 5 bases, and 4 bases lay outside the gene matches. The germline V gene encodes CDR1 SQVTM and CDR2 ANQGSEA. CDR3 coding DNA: TGCAGCGTTTCCGGGGGGGTCGAGACCCAGTACTTC. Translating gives CSVSGGVETQYF.

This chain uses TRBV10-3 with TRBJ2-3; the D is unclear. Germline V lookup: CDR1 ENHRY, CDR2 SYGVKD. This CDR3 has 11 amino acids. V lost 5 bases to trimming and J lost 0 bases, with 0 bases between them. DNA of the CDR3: TGTGCCATCAGTAGCACAGATACGCAGTATTTT. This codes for CAISSTDTQYF.

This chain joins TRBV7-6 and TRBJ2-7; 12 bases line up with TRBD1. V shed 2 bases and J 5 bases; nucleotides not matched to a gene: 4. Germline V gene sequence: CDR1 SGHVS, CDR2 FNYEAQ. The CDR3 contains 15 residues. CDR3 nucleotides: TGTGCCAGCAGCTTAAAGGGACAGGGGGCGAACGAGCAGTACTTC. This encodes CASSLKGQGANEQYF.

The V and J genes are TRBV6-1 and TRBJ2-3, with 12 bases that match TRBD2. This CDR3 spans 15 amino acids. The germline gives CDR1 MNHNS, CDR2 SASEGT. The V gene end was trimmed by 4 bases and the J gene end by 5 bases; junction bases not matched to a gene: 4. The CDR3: CASSGTSGIKDTQYF. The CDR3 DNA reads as TGTGCCAGCAGTGGGACTAGCGGGATTAAAGATACGCAGTATTTT.